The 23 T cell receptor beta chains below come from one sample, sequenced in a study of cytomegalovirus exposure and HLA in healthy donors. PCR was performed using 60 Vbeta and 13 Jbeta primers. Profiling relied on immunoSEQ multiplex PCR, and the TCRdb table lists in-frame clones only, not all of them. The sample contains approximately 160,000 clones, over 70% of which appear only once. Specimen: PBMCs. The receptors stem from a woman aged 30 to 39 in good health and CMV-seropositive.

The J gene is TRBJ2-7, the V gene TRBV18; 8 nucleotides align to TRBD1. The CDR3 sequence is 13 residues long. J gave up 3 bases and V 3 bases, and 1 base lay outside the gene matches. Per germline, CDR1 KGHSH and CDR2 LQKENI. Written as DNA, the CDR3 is TGTGCCAGCTCACCGGGACAGGTCTACGAGCAGTACTTC. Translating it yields CASSPGQVYEQYF.

The DNA of the CDR3 is TGTGCCAGCTCACCGAACGTACGGACGGGGACAGATACGCAGTATTTT. Its protein product is CASSPNVRTGTDTQYF. V gene TRBV18 combines with J gene TRBJ2-3; possibly TRBD2 for D (5 bases). Germline CDR1 KGHSH, CDR2 LQKENI. The CDR3 covers 16 residues. Deletions cut 3 bases from V and 3 bases from J, with 16 bases between.

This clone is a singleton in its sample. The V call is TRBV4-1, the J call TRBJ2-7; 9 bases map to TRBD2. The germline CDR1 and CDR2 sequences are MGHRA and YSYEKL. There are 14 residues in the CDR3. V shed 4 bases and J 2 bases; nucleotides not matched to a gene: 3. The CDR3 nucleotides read TGCGCCAGCAGCCGACTAGCGGATGCCTACGAGCAGTACTTC. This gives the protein CASSRLADAYEQYF.

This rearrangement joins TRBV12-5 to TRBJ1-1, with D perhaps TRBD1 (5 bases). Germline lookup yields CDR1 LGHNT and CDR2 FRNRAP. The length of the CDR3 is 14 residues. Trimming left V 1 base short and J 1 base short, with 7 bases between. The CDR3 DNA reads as TGTGCTAGTGGTTTGGGGCAGGGGAACACTGAAGCTTTCTTT. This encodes CASGLGQGNTEAFF.

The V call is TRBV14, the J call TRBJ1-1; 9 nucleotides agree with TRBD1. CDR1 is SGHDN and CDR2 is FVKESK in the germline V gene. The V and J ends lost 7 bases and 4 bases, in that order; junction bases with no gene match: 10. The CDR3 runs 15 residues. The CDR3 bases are TGTGCCAGCAAAGGGAACAGGGGGCAATTCACTGAAGCTTTCTTT. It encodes CASKGNRGQFTEAFF.

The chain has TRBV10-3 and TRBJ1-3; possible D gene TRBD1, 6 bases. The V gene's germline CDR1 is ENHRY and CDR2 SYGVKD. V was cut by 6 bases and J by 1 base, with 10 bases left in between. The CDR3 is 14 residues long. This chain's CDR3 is CAISDGQSGNTIYF. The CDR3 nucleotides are TGTGCCATCAGCGATGGACAGTCTGGAAACACCATATATTTT.

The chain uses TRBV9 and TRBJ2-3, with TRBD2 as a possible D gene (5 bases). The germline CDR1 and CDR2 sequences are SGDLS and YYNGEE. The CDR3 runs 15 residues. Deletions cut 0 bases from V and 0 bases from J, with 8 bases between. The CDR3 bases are TGTGCCAGCAGCGTAGAGCAGCGGAGCACAGATACGCAGTATTTT. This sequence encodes CASSVEQRSTDTQYF.

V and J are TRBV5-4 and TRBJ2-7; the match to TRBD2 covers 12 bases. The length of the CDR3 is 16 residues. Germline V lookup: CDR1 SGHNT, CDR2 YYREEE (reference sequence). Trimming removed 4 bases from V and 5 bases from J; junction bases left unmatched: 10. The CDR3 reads CASSASTSGSLHEQYF. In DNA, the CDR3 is TGTGCCAGCAGCGCCTCGACTAGCGGGAGTTTGCACGAGCAGTACTTC.

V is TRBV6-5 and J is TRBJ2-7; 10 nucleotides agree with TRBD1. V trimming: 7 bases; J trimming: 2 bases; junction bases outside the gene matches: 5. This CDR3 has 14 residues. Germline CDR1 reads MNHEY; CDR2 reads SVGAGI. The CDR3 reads CASTRDRGTYEQYF. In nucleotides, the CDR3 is TGTGCCAGCACCCGGGACAGGGGAACCTACGAGCAGTACTTC.

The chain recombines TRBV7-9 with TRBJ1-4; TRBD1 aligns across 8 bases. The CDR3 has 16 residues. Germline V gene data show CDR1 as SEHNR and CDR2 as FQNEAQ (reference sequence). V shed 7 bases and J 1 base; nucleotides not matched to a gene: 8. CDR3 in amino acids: CASTPGQGGTNEKLFF. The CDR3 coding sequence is TGTGCCAGCACCCCCGGACAGGGCGGAACTAATGAAAAACTGTTTTTT.

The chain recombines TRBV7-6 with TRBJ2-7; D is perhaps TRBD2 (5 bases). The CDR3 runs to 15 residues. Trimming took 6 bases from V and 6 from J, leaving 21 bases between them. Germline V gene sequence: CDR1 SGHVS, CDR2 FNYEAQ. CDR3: CASSQLGREGSEQYF. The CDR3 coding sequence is TGTGCCAGCAGTCAACTGGGAAGGGAAGGGAGCGAGCAGTACTTC. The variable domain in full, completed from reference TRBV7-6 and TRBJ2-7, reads GAGVSQSPRYKVTKRGQDVALRCDPISGHVSLYWYRQALGQGPEFLTYFNYEAQQDKSGLPNDRFSAERPEGSISTLTIQRTEQRDSAMYRCASSQLGREGSEQYFGPGTRLTVT.

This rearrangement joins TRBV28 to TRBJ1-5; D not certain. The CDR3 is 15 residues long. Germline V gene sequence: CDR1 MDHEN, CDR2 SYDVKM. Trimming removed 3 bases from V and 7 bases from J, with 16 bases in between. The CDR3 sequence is CASSFPGFRYQPQHF. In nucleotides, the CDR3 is TGTGCCAGCAGTTTTCCGGGGTTCCGCTACCAGCCCCAGCATTTT. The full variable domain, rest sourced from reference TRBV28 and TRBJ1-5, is DVKVTQSSRYLVKRTGEKVFLECVQDMDHENMFWYRQDPGLGLRLIYFSYDVKMKEKGDIPEGYSVSREKKERFSLILESASTNQTSMYLCASSFPGFRYQPQHFGDGTRLSIL.

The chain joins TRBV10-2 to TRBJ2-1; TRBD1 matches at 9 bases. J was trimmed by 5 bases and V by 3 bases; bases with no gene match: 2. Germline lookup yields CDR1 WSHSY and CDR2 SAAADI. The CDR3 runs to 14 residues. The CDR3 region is CASSDRDRDNEQFF. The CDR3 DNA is TGCGCCAGCAGTGACCGGGACAGGGACAATGAGCAGTTCTTC.

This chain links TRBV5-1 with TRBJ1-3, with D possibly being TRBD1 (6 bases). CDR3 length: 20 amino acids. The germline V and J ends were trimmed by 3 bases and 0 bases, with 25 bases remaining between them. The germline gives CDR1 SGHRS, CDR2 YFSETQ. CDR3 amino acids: CASSWNVPTGQLSSGNTIYF. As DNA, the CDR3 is TGCGCCAGCAGCTGGAATGTGCCCACCGGACAGTTAAGCTCTGGAAACACCATATATTTT.

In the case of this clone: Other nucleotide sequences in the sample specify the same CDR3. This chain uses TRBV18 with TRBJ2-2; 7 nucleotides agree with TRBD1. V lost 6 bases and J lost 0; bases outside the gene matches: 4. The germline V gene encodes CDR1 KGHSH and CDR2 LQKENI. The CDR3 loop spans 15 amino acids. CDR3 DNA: TGTGCCAGCTCGCTAGGGACAGCGAACACCGGGGAGCTGTTTTTT. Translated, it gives CASSLGTANTGELFF.

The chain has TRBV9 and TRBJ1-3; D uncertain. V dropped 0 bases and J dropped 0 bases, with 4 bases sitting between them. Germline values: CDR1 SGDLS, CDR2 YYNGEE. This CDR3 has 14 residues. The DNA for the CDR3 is TGTGCCAGCAGCGTAGCAATCTCTGGAAACACCATATATTTT. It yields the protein CASSVAISGNTIYF.

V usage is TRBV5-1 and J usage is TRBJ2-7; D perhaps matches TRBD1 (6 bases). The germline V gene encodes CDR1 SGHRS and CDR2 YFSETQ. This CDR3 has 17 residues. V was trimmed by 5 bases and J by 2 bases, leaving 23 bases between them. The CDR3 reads CASRSSGGALGTYEQYF. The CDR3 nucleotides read TGCGCCAGCAGGTCTAGTGGGGGCGCCCTTGGCACCTACGAGCAGTACTTC.

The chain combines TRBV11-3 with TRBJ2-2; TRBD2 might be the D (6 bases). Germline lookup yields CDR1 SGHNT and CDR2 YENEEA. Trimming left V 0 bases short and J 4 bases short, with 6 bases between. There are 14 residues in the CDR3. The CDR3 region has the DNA TGTGCCAGCAGCTTAGACGGGAGCACCGGGGAGCTGTTTTTT. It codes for CASSLDGSTGELFF.

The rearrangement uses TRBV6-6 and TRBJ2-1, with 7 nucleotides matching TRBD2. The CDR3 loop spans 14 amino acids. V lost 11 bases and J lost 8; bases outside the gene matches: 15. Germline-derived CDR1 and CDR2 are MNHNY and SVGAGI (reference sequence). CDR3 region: CAALLGGRKYEQFF. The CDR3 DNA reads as TGTGCCGCCTTGTTAGGCGGGAGAAAGTATGAGCAGTTCTTC.

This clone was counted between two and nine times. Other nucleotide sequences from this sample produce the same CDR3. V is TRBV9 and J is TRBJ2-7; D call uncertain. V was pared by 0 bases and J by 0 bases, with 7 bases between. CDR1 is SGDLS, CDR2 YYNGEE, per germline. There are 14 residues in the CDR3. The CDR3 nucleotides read TGTGCCAGCAGCGTAGGCGGCAACTCCTACGAGCAGTACTTC. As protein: CASSVGGNSYEQYF.

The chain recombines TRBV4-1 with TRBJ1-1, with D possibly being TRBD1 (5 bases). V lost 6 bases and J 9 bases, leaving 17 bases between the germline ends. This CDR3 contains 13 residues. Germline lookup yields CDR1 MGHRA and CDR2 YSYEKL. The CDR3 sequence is CASRMQGHWKAFF. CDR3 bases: TGCGCCAGCAGAATGCAGGGCCATTGGAAAGCTTTCTTT.

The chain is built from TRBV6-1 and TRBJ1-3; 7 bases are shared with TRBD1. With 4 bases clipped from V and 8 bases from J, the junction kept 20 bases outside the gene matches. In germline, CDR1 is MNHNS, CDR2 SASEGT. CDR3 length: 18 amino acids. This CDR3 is CASSARLDRSGAPDTIYF. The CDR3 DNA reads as TGTGCCAGCAGTGCCCGATTGGACAGGTCAGGGGCACCGGACACCATATATTTT.

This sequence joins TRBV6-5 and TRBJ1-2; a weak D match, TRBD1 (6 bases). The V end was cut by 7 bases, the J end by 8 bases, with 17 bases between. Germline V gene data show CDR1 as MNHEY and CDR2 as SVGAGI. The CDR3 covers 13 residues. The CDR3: CASTGHRERGYTF. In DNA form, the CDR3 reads TGTGCCAGCACTGGCCACAGGGAAAGGGGCTACACCTTC.